This T cell receptor (beta chain) was profiled in a study of blood T cell repertoires in COVID-19. Study details: Samples came from the United States, Italy and Spain, spanning acute and convalescent COVID-19.

CDR3 length: 11 residues. Trimming took 6 bases from V and 7 from J, leaving 8 bases between them. TCRdb's table, derived via immunoSEQ multiplex PCR, lists solely in-frame clones and lacks some. The sample carries about 250,000 clones, over 75% recorded once. Participants, 18 to 89 years old, spanned around 26 US areas. Participants' own reports of clinical history determined their cohort assignment. Each recovered donor of Cohort 3 presented with two negative PCRs, clearance, or symptom resolution. The gene calls are TRBV12-3 or TRBV12-4 and TRBJ2-3; D is unclear. The sequence derives from a man younger than 35 who had recovered from COVID-19. The sample comprised PBMCs or T cells enriched from blood (not recorded which). Here the CDR3 reads CASRSYYTQYF. CDR3 DNA sequence: TGTGCCAGCAGGAGTTATTATACGCAGTATTTT.